This paragraph covers one T cell receptor beta chain sequence. Its antigen remains unknown. The data belong to a study of post-analysis software for immune sequencing data. TCR beta libraries were prepared from cDNA with unique molecular identifiers. Between roughly 1 and 11 million T cells gave rise to 500,000 to 650,000 cDNA molecules. Each CDR3 protein gets one entry after TCRdb re-called the PCR reads with MiXCR. The sample includes 600,000 to 700,000 distinct CDR3 sequences, 55% to 70% of them seen just once. The CDR3 sequence is 13 residues long. V was clipped by 3 bases and J by 7 bases; unmatched bases: 3. Germline V CDR1 and CDR2: LGHDT, YNNKEL (reference sequence). The study's findings and limits: With TRBV5-6, TRBV5-1 and TRBV20-1 included, 5 or 6 TRBV segments were more frequent in patients than in controls.

The chain uses TRBV3-1 and TRBJ2-3; 8 bases line up with TRBD1. The source is a girl aged 2-10 years with multiple sclerosis. Sample: blood. CDR3 sequence reads: CASSQDRDYTQYF. The CDR3 DNA follows: TGTGCCAGCAGCCAGGACAGGGATTATACGCAGTATTTT.